This TCR beta chain came from a study of beta chain features in type 1 diabetes. General study findings and limits: There was a possibility that cDNA sequencing over-represented cells with high TCR expression. Naive, central memory and regulatory TCRB repertoires appeared more similar among patients than healthy donors. A possible short-template PCR bias applies equally to patients and controls.

In the case of this clone: What it binds is unknown.

The V end was cut by 5 bases, the J end by 1 base, with 10 bases between. The CDR3 is 14 amino acids. Germline CDR1 and CDR2: MNHEY and SVGAGI. The sequenced template was cDNA made from the entire isolated RNA. Data came from immunoSEQ multiplex PCR; TCRdb stores just in-frame clones and leaves some out. The table lists about 16,000 clones, over 45% of them singletons. The V call is TRBV6-5, the J call TRBJ2-3, with D unclear. The TCR comes from a woman aged 18 to 35 in good health. The material sequenced was stem cell memory CD4+ T cells from blood. CDR3 nucleotides: TGTGCCAGCAGTCCCCGACTGGGCACAGATACGCAGTATTTT. Residues: CASSPRLGTDTQYF.